The present TCR beta chain was sequenced within a study of T cells in Graves' hyperthyroidism and ophthalmopathy (dated by TCRdb to between 2018 and 2021). For context, the study as a whole: A discovery cohort of about a hundred patients, 43 with Graves' ophthalmopathy and 57 with stable Graves' hyperthyroidism, was used to find distinguishing TCR V-J signatures. In several Graves' hyperthyroidism patients, the study also compared T-cell repertoires from thyroid tissue with T-cell repertoires from blood. According to the paper, TCR Vbeta CDR3 sequencing was carried out on 135 peripheral blood samples, which came from 40 to 45 ophthalmopathy, around 74 hyperthyroidism and about 17 progressor patients. Prospective prediction of ophthalmopathy was tested in an independent validation cohort of approximately 18 hyperthyroidism patients and 17 patients who later progressed to ophthalmopathy. Following sampling, methimazole starting at 30 mg daily was given to hyperthyroidism patients, and high-dose intravenous methylprednisolone was given to ophthalmopathy patients. The roughly 90 discovery patients were divided at random into training and test sets in a 7:3 ratio.

The investigation overall reported the following: In validation, the model predicted progression to ophthalmopathy a median of approximately 6.3 months before onset, with approximately 70% sensitivity and 72.22% specificity. A 13 V-J signature model separated ophthalmopathy from stable hyperthyroidism, with approximately 87% sensitivity and roughly 82% specificity in cross-validation and 80%/75% in testing. Most expanded thyroid clonotypes (frequency above 0.001) were also found in blood, which suggests that blood repertoires may mirror thyroid immune responses. Sample size was not statistically predetermined, and investigators were not blinded to group allocation.

Graves' hyperthyroidism was defined as stable when no progression to ophthalmopathy occurred over 18 months of follow-up. Hyperthyroidism patients were newly diagnosed, had a disease duration of under 2 months, and were aged 18 to 65 years. The study excluded patients with uncontrolled infections, other autoimmune diseases, pregnancy or lactation. Diagnoses were established on the basis of clinical symptoms, serum thyroxine and TRAb, thyroid ultrasound, and orbital computed tomography. Total RNA was extracted with Trizol reagent, and quality was checked on an Agilent 2100 Bioanalyzer. A word on this clonotype: Its antigen is currently not known. No per-base quality is available; no much larger clone lies one base away.

CDR1 and CDR2, per the germline V gene (reference sequence), are SGHNT and YYREEE. There are 16 amino acids in the CDR3, from cysteine to phenylalanine inclusive. Only the CDR3 region is kept as DNA, spanning 48 bases read in frame from base 1. The TCR beta CDR3 regions were amplified from the RNA transcripts. A first-round RT-PCR of the TCR CDR3 used the HTBI primer set with the Qiagen OneStep RT-PCR kit. Libraries were constructed in a second round of multiplex PCR, after which size selection and purification were performed. Libraries were sequenced paired-end with 100 bp reads on an Illumina HiSeq2000. On the study's bioinformatics: Raw data were processed with SOAPnuke, discarding reads with adapters, uncalled bases, mean Phred below 15, or no exact constant-primer or identifier match. High-quality paired reads were merged using COPE v1.2.5, and each unique nucleotide sequence was defined as a clonotype. MiTCR v1.1 was used to align clonotypes to the IMGT TRBV, TRBD and TRBJ reference segments. The analysis was restricted to V-J combinations with a frequency above 0.0001, which together covered about 99% of the repertoires. A TCS score was defined as the ratio of F50 (clonal expansion) to E x V (chaos), with BLOSUM62-based TCRdist applied between CDR3 peptides within each V-J. Welch's t-statistics and random forest reduced just over 500 V-J features to about 13, which were used in a naive Bayes classifier (R e1071). The similarity between thyroid and blood repertoires was quantified using the Morisita-Horn index. The public reads were reprocessed in TCRdb via fastp at Q25 and MiXCR, keeping in-frame beta chains. Rows with one shared CDR3 protein collapse into an entry with the most common genes and DNA. None of the V and J calls come from the authors' own analysis; TCRdb made them. This sample is represented by almost 600,000 distinct CDR3 sequences; just over 45% of them were singletons. Around 7.7% of the sample is taken by the ten largest.

Sequencing used peripheral blood or thyroid tissue (not recorded which). The receptor was derived from a woman under 30 with Graves' hyperthyroidism. The chain couples TRBV5-4 to TRBJ2-7; a stretch of 12 junction bases matches TRBD2. The DNA end lines up better with TRBJ2-1; the J call may be wrong. At the DNA level, the sequence is TGTGCCAGCAGCTCCAATCTAGCGGGAGGGCCAAATGAGCAGTTCTTC. This is translated as CASSSNLAGGPNEQFF.